This entry describes one TCR beta chain. The antigen is not known. The sample originates from a study of cytomegalovirus exposure and HLA in healthy donors. The PCR was carried out with 60 Vbeta primers and 13 Jbeta primers. Some clones are missing from TCRdb's copy, which holds only in-frame ones; the method was immunoSEQ multiplex PCR. Of roughly 180,000 clones in the sample, roughly 84% were seen once. Each donor's status was that of a healthy bone marrow donor. General study findings and limits: Researchers counted some 150 TCR beta chains as cytomegalovirus-associated. In a later analysis, V- and J-gene trimming of beta chains associated with a DCLRE1C missense variant, replicated independently.

The CDR3 spans 13 residues. Germline CDR1 reads SGHVS; CDR2 reads FQNEAQ. Deletions cut 5 bases from V and 8 bases from J, with 15 bases between. This sequence originates from a girl aged 2 to 10 in good health and CMV-seropositive. Sequenced input: PBMCs. The gene calls are TRBV7-8 and TRBJ1-2; no definite D call. The DNA of the CDR3 is TGTGCCAGCAGCAACCGCGGCGGGGAGGGCTACACCTTC. Encoded protein: CASSNRGGEGYTF.